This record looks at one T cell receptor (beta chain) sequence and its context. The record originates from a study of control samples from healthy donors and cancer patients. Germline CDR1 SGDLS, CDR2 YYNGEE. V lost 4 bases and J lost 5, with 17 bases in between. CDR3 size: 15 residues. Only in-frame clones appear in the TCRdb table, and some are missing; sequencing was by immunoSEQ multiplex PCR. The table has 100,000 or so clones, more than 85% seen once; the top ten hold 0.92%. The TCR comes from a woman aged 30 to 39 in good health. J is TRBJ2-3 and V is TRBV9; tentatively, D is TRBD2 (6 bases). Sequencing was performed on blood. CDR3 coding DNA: TGTGCCAGCAGCTTTTGGCGGGGCTCAGGAGATACGCAGTATTTT. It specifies CASSFWRGSGDTQYF.